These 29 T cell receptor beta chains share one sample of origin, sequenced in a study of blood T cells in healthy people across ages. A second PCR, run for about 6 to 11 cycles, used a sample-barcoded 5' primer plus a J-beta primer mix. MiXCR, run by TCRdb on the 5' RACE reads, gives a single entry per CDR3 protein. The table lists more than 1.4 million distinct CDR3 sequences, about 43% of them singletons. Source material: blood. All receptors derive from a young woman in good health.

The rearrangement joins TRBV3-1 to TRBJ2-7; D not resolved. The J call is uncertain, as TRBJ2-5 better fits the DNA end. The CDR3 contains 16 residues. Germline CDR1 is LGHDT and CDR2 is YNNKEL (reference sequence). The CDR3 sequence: CASTLKGGSDRKTQYF. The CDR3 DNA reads TGTGCCAGCACCCTAAAGGGCGGCTCGGATCGAAAGACCCAGTACTTC.

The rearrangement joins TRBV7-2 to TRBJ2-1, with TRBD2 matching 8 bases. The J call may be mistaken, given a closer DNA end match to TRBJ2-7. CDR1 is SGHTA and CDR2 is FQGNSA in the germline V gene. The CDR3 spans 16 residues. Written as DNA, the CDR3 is TGTGCCAGCAGCCCCGGGAGCGGGAGCTCCTACAATGAGCAGTACTTC. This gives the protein CASSPGSGSSYNEQYF.

The CDR3 DNA sequence: TGTGCCAGCAGACCAACAGCCGCGGTAACCGAAAAGCAGTACTTC. Translated: CASRPTAAVTEKQYF. The V gene is TRBV7-2, the J gene TRBJ2-4; D unresolved. This CDR3 region has 15 residues. Trimming cost V 6 bases and J 13 bases, with 25 bases left between them. Per the germline V gene, CDR1 is SGHTA and CDR2 is FQGNSA.

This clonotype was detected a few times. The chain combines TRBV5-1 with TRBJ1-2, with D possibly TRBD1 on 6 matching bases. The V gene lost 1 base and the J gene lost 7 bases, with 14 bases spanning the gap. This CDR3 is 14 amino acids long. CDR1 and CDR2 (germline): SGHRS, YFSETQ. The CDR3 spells CASSLTSGATGYTF. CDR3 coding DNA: TGCGCCAGCAGCTTGACGTCAGGGGCGACTGGCTACACCTTC.

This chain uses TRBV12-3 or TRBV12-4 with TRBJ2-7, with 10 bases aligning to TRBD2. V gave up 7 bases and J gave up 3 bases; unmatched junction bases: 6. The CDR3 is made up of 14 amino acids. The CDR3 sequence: CASTLSSGSYEQYF. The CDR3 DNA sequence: TGTGCCAGCACTCTATCTAGCGGGAGCTACGAGCAGTACTTC.

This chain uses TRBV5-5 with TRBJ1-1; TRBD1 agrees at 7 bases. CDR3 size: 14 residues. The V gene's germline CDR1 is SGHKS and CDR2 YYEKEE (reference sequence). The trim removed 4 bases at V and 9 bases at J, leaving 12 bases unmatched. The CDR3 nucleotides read TGTGCCAGCAGCCCTGGGTCCGAGGGGGCGAAAGCTTTCTTT. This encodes CASSPGSEGAKAFF. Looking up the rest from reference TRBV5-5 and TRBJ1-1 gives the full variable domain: DAGVTQSPTHLIKTRGQQVTLRCSPISGHKSVSWYQQVLGQGPQFIFQYYEKEERGRGNFPDRFSARQFPNYSSELNVNALLLGDSALYLCASSPGSEGAKAFFGQGTRLTVV.

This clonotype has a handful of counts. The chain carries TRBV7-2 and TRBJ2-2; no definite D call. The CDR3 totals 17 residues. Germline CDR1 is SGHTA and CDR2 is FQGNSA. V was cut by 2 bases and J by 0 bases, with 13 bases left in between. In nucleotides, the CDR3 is TGTGCCAGCAGCTTATCGGGCGGATACGCGAACACCGGGGAGCTGTTTTTT. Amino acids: CASSLSGGYANTGELFF.

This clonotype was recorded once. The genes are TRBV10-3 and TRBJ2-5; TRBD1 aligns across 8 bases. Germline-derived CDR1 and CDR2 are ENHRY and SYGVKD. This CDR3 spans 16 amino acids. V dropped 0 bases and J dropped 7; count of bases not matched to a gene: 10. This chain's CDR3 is CAISESAGGASGTQYF. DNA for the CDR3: TGTGCCATCAGTGAGTCCGCAGGGGGCGCGTCTGGGACCCAGTACTTC.

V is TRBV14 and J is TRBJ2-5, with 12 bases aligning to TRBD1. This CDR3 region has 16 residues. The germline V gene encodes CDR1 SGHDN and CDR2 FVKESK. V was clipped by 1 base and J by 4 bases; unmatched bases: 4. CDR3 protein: CASSQGDRGRRETQYF. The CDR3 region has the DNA TGTGCCAGCAGCCAAGGGGACAGGGGGCGTAGAGAGACCCAGTACTTC.

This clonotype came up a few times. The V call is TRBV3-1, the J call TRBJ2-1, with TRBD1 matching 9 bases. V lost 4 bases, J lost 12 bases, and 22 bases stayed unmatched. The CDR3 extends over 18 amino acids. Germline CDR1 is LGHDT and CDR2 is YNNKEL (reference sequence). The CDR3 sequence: CASSLGAGTGIGTDTQFF. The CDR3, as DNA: TGTGCCAGCAGCCTCGGAGCCGGGACAGGGATCGGTACAGATACGCAGTTCTTC.

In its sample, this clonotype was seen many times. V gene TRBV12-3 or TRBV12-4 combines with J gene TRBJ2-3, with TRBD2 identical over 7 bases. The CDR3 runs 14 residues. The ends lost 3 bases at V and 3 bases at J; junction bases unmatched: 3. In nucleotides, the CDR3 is TGTGCCAGCAGTTTCACGGGGGGTACAGATACGCAGTATTTT. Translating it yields CASSFTGGTDTQYF.

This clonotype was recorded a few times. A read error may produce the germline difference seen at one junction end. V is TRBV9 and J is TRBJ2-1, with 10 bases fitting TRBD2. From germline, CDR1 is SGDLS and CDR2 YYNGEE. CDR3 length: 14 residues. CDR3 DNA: TGTGCCAGCAGTGTAGCGGGAGGCGACAATGAGCAGTTCTTC. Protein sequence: CASSVAGGDNEQFF.

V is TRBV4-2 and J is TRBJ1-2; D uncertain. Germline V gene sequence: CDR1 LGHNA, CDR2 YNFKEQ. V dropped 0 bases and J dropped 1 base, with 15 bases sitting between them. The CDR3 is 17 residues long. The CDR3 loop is CASSQDRAENLNYGYTF. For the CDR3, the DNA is TGTGCCAGCAGCCAAGATCGGGCGGAAAACCTTAACTATGGCTACACCTTC.

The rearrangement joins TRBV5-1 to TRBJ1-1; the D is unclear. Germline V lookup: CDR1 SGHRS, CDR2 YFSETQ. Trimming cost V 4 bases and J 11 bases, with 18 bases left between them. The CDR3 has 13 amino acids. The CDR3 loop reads CASSKVKEEAAFF. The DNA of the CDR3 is TGCGCCAGCAGCAAAGTGAAGGAGGAGGCCGCTTTCTTT.

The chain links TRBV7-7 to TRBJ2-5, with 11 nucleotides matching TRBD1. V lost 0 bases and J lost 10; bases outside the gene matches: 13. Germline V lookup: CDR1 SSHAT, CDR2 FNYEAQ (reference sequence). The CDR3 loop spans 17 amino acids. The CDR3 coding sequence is TGTGCCAGCAGCTTAGCGCTTGGGACAGGGGGACTCTACGACCAGTACTTC. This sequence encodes CASSLALGTGGLYDQYF.

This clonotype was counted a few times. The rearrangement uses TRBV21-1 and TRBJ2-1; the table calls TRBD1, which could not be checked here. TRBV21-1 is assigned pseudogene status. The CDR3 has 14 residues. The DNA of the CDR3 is TGTGCCAGCAGCCTACCCCGGAGGAACAATGAGCAGTTCTTC. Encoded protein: CASSLPRRNNEQFF.

The CDR3: CASSTSEGGYNEQFF. CDR3 nucleotides: TGTGCCAGCAGTACATCAGAAGGGGGTTACAATGAGCAGTTCTTC. The J gene is TRBJ2-1, the V gene TRBV27; tentative D call: TRBD1 (6 bases). The CDR3 runs to 15 residues. Trimming pared 5 bases from V and 4 bases from J, leaving 15 bases between. Germline V gene sequence: CDR1 MNHEY, CDR2 SMNVEV (reference sequence).

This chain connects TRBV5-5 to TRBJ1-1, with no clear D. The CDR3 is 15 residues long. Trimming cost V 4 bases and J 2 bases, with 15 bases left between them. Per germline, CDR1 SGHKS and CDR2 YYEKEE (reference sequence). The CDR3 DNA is TGTGCCAGCAGCATTCTGATAAACCTAAACACTGAAGCTTTCTTT. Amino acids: CASSILINLNTEAFF.

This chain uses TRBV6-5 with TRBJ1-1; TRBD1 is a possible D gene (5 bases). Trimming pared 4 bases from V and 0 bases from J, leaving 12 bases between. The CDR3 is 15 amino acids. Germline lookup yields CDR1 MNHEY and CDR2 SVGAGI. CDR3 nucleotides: TGTGCCAGCAGTTCCTCGGGACTCATGAACACTGAAGCTTTCTTT. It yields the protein CASSSSGLMNTEAFF.

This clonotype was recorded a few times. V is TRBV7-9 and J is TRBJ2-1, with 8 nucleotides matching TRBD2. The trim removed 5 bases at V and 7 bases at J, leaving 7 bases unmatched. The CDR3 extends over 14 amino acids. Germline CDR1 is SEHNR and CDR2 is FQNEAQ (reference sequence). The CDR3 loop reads CASSPVGRANEQFF. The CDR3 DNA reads TGTGCCAGCAGCCCCGTCGGGAGGGCTAATGAGCAGTTCTTC.

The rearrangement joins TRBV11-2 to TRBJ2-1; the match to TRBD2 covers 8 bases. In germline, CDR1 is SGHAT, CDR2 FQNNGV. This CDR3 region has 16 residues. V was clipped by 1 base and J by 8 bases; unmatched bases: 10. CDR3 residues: CASSLASGRRLDEQFF. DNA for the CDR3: TGTGCCAGCAGCTTAGCCAGCGGGAGACGTCTGGATGAGCAGTTCTTC.

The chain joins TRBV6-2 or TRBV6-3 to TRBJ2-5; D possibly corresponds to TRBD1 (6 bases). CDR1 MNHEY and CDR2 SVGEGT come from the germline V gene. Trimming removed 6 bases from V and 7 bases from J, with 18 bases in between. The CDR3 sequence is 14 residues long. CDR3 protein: CASSYGQTWLTQYF. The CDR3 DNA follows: TGTGCCAGCAGCTATGGACAGACCTGGTTGACCCAGTACTTC.

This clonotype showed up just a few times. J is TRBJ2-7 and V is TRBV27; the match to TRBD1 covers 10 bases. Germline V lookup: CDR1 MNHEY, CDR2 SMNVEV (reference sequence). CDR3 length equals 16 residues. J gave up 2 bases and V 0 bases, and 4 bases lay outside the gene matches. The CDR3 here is CASSLSWDRGTYEQYF. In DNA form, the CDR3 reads TGTGCCAGCAGTTTATCGTGGGACAGGGGAACCTACGAGCAGTACTTC.

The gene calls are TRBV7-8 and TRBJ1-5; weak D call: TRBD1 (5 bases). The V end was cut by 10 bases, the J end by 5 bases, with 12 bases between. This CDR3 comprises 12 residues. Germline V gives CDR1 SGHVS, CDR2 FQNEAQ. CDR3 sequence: CATGTADQPQHF. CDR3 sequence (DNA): TGTGCCACCGGGACGGCGGATCAGCCCCAGCATTTT.

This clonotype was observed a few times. CDR3 in amino acids: CASSYSATNEKLFF. CDR3 DNA sequence: TGTGCCAGCAGTTACTCAGCCACTAATGAAAAACTGTTTTTT. V gene TRBV6-6 combines with J gene TRBJ1-4; no reliable D call. Trimming pared 0 bases from V and 2 bases from J, leaving 4 bases between. CDR1 and CDR2 from the germline V gene are MNHNY and SVGAGI (reference sequence). The CDR3 spans 14 residues.

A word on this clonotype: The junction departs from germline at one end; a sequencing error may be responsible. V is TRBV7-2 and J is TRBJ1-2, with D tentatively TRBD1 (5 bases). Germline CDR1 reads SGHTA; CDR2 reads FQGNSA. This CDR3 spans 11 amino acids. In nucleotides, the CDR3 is TGTGCCAGCAGCTTGCAGACAGTGACGATCTTC. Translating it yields CASSLQTVTIF.

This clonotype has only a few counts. The CDR3 nucleotides read TGCGCCAGCAGCGCCTCCGGGGGCAATCAGCCCCAGCATTTT. Its protein is CASSASGGNQPQHF. The rearrangement links TRBV5-1 to TRBJ1-5; no reliable D call. V was cut by 4 bases and J by 2 bases, with 10 bases left in between. This CDR3 contains 14 residues. Germline CDR1 and CDR2: SGHRS and YFSETQ. Complete variable domain (other parts from reference TRBV5-1 and TRBJ1-5): KAGVTQTPRYLIKTRGQQVTLSCSPISGHRSVSWYQQTPGQGLQFLFEYFSETQRNKGNFPGRFSGRQFSNSRSEMNVSTLELGDSALYLCASSASGGNQPQHFGDGTRLSIL.

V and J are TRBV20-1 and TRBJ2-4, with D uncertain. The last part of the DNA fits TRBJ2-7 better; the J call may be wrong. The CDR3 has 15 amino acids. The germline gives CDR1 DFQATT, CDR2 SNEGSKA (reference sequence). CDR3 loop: CSARAGDSLWYEQYF. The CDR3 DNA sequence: TGCAGTGCTAGGGCCGGAGACTCCCTTTGGTACGAGCAGTACTTC.

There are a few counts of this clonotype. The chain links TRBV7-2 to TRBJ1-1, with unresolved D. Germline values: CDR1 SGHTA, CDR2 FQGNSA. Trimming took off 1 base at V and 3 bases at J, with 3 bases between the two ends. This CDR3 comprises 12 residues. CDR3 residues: CASSLEYTEAFF. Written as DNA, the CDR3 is TGTGCCAGCAGCTTAGAATACACTGAAGCTTTCTTT.